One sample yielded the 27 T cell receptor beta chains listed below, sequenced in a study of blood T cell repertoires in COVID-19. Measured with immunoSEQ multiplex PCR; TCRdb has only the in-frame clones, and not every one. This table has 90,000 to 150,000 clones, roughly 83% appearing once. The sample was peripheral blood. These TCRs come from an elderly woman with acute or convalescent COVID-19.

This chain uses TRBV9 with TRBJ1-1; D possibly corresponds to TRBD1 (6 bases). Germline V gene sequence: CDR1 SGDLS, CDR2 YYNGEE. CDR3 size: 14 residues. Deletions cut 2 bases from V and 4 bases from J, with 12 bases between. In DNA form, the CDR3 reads TGTGCCAGCAGCGTGCAGGGGCGAGGCACTGAAGCTTTCTTT. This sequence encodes CASSVQGRGTEAFF.

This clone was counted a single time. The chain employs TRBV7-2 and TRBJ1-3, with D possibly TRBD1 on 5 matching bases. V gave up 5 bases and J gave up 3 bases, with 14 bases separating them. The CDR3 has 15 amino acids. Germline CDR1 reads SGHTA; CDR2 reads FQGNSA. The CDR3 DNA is TGTGCCAGCAGCACCTCCGGGGGGAGTGGAAACACCATATATTTT. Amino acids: CASSTSGGSGNTIYF.

The DNA for the CDR3 is TGTGCCAGCAGCTTAGTGCCAGGTTACCGGGAGCAGTTCTTC. This encodes CASSLVPGYREQFF. V and J are TRBV7-9 and TRBJ2-1, with D unresolved. V lost 1 base to trimming and J lost 10 bases, with 14 bases between them. Looked up from germline, CDR1 is SEHNR and CDR2 is FQNEAQ (reference sequence). CDR3 size: 14 residues.

CDR3 sequence (DNA): TGCGCCAGCAGCCCCTACCGGACAGAGGCTAATGAAAAACTGTTTTTT. Its protein product is CASSPYRTEANEKLFF. The chain combines TRBV4-3 with TRBJ1-4, with TRBD1 as a possible D gene (6 bases). The germline gives CDR1 LGHNA, CDR2 YSLEER. The CDR3 extends over 16 amino acids. Deletions cut 4 bases from V and 3 bases from J, with 15 bases between.

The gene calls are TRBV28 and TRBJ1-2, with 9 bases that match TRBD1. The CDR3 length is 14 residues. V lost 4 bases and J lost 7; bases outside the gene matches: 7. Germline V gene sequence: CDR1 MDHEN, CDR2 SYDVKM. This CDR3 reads CASSSPQGAPGYTF. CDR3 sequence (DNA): TGTGCCAGCAGTTCCCCACAGGGGGCGCCTGGCTACACCTTC.

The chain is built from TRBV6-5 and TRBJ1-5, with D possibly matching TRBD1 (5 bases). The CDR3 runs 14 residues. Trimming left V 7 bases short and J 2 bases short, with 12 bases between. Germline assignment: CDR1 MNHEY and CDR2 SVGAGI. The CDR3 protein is CASNHQGGNQPQHF. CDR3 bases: TGTGCCAGCAACCATCAGGGTGGCAATCAGCCCCAGCATTTT.

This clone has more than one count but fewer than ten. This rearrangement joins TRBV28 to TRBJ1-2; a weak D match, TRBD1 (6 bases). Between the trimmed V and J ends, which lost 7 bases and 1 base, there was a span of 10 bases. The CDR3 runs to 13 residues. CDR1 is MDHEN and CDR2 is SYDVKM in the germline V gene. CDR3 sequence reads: CASTLGGNYGYTF. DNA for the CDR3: TGTGCCAGCACCCTAGGGGGTAACTATGGCTACACCTTC.

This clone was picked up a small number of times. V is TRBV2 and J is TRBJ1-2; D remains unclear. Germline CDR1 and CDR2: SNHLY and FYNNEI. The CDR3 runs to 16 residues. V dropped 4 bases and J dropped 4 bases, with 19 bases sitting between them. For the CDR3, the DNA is TGTGCCAGCAGTGCCCGGAGGGCGCCGGATACCTATGGCTACACCTTC. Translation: CASSARRAPDTYGYTF. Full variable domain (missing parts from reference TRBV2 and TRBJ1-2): EPEVTQTPSHQVTQMGQEVILRCVPISNHLYFYWYRQILGQKVEFLVSFYNNEISEKSEIFDDQFSVERPDGSNFTLKIRSTKLEDSAMYFCASSARRAPDTYGYTFGSGTRLTVV.

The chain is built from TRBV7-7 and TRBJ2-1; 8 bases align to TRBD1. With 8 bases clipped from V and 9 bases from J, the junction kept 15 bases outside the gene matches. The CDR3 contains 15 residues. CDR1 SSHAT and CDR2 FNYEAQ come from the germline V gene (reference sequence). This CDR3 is CASAPGQGAHGEQFF. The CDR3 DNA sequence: TGTGCCAGCGCCCCCGGGCAGGGGGCACACGGTGAGCAGTTCTTC. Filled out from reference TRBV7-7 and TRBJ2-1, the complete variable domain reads GAGVSQSPRYKVTKRGQDVTLRCDPISSHATLYWYQQALGQGPEFLTYFNYEAQPDKSGLPSDRFSAERPEGSISTLTIQRTEQRDSAMYRCASAPGQGAHGEQFFGPGTRLTVL.

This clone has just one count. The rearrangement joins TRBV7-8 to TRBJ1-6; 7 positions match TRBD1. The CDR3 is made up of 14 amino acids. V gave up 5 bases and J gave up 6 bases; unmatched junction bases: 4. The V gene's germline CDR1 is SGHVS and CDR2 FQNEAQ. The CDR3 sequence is CASSPRQGNSPLHF. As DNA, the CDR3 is TGTGCCAGCAGCCCCCGACAGGGTAATTCACCCCTCCACTTT.

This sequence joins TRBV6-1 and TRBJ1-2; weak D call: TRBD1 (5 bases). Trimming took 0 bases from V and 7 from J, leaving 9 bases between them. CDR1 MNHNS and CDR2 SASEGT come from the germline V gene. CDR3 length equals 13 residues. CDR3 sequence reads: CASSEAGVSGYTF. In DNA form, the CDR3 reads TGTGCCAGCAGTGAAGCAGGGGTTAGTGGCTACACCTTC.

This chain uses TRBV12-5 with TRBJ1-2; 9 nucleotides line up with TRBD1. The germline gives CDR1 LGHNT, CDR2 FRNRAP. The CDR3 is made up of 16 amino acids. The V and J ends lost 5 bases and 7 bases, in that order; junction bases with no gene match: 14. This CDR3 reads CASGGGPGTGTGGYTF. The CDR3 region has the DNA TGTGCTAGTGGTGGCGGTCCCGGGACAGGGACCGGTGGCTACACCTTC.

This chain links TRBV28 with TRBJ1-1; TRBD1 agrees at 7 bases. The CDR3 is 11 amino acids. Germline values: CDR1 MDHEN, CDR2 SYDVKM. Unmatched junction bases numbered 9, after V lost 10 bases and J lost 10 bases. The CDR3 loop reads CATHAQGGAFF. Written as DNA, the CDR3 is TGTGCCACCCACGCGCAGGGGGGAGCTTTCTTT.

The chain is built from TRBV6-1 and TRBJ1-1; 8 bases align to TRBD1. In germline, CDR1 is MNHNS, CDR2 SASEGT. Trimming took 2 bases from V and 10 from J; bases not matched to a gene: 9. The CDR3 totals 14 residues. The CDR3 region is CASSESTGGEGAFF. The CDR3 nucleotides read TGTGCCAGCAGTGAAAGTACAGGGGGGGAAGGAGCTTTCTTT.

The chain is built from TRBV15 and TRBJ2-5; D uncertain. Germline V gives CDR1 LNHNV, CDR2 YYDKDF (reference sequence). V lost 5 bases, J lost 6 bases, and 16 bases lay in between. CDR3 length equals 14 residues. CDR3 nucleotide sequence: TGTGCCACCAGCCACGACACACCCTTTCAGACCCAGTACTTC. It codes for CATSHDTPFQTQYF. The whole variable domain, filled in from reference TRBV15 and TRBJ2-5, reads DAMVIQNPRYQVTQFGKPVTLSCSQTLNHNVMYWYQQKSSQAPKLLFHYYDKDFNNEADTPDNFQSRRPNTSFCFLDIRSPGLGDTAMYLCATSHDTPFQTQYFGPGTRLLVL.

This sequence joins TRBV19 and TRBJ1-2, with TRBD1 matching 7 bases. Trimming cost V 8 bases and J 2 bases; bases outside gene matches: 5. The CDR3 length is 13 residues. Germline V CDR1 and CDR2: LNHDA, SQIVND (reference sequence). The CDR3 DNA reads TGTGCCAGTCATGGACAGGAGAACTATGGCTACACCTTC. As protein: CASHGQENYGYTF.

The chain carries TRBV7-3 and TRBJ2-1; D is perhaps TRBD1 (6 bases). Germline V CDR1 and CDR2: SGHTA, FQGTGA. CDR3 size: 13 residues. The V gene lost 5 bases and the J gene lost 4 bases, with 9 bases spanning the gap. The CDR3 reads CASSPGQYNEQFF. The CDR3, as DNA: TGTGCCAGCAGCCCCGGACAGTACAATGAGCAGTTCTTC.

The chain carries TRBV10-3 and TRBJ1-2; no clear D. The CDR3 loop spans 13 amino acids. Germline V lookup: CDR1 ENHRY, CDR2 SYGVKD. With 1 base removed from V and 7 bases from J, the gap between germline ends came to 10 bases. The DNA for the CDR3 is TGTGCCATCAGTGAGTTTGAGAGAGGTGGCTACACCTTC. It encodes CAISEFERGGYTF.

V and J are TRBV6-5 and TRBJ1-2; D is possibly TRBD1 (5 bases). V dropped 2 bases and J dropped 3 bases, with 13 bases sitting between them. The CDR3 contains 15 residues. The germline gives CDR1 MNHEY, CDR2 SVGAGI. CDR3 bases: TGTGCCAGCAGTTACCCCGCGCAGGGCTACTATGGCTACACCTTC. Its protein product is CASSYPAQGYYGYTF.

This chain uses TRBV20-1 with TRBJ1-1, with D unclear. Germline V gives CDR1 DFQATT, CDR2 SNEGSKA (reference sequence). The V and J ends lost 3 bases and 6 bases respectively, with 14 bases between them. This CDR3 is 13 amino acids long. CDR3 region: CSASLVPYPEAFF. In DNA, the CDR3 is TGCAGTGCTAGTCTAGTCCCATATCCTGAAGCTTTCTTT.

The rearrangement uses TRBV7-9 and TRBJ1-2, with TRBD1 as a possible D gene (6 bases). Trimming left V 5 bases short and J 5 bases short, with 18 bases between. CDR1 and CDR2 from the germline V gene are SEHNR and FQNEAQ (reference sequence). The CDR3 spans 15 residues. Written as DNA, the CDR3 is TGTGCCAGCAGCGTTCCAGGCAGGGGAGATTATGGCTACACCTTC. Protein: CASSVPGRGDYGYTF.

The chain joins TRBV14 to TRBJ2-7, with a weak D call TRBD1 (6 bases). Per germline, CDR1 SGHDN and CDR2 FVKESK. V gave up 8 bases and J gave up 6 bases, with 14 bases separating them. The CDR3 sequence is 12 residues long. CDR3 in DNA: TGTGCCAGCGGCCCCAGGGGAACCGAGCAGTACTTC. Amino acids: CASGPRGTEQYF.

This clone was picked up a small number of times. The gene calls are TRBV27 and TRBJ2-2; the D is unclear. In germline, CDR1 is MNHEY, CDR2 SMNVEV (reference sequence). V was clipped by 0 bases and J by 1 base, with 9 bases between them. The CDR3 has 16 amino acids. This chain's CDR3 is CASSLSASVNTGELFF. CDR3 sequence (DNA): TGTGCCAGCAGTTTATCGGCCAGTGTGAACACCGGGGAGCTGTTTTTT.

CDR3 protein: CSGRPTPAAAAFF. As DNA, the CDR3 is TGCAGCGGAAGACCCACTCCCGCGGCGGCTGCTTTCTTT. The chain uses TRBV29-1 and TRBJ1-1; D gene unclear. The germline V and J ends were trimmed by 7 bases and 11 bases, with 23 bases remaining between them. The CDR3 runs to 13 residues. CDR1 SQVTM and CDR2 ANQGSEA come from the germline V gene. Full variable domain (rest looked up from reference TRBV29-1 and TRBJ1-1): SAVISQKPSRDICQRGTSLTIQCQVDSQVTMMFWYRQQPGQSLTLIATANQGSEATYESGFVIDKFPISRPNLTFSTLTVSNMSPEDSSIYLCSGRPTPAAAAFFGQGTRLTVV.

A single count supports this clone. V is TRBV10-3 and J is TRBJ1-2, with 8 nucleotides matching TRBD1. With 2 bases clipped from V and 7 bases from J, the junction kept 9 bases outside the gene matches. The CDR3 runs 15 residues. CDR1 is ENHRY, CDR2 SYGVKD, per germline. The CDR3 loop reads CAISEDGQGLIGYTF. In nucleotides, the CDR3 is TGTGCCATCAGTGAGGACGGACAGGGCCTCATTGGCTACACCTTC.

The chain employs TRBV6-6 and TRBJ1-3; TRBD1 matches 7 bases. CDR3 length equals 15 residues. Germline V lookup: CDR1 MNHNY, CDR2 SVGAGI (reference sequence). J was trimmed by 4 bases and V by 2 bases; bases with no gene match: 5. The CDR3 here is CASSYRGGAGNTIYF. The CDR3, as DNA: TGTGCCAGCAGTTACCGAGGGGGCGCGGGAAACACCATATATTTT.

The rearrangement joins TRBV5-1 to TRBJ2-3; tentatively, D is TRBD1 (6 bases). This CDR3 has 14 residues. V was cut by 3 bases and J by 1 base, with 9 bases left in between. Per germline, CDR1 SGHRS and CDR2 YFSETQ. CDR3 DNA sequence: TGCGCCAGCAGCTACCGACAGGGCACAGATACGCAGTATTTT. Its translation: CASSYRQGTDTQYF.